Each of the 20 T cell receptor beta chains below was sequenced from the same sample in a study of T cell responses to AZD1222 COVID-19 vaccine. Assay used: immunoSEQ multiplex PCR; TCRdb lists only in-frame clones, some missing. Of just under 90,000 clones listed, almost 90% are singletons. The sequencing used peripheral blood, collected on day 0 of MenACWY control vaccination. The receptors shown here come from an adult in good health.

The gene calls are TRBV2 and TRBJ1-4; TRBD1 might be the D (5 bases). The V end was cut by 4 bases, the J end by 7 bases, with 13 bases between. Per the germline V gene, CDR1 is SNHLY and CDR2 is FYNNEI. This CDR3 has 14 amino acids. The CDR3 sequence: CASSVGTDFEKLFF. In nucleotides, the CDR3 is TGTGCCAGCAGTGTAGGGACGGACTTTGAAAAACTGTTTTTT. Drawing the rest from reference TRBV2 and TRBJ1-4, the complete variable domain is EPEVTQTPSHQVTQMGQEVILRCVPISNHLYFYWYRQILGQKVEFLVSFYNNEISEKSEIFDDQFSVERPDGSNFTLKIRSTKLEDSAMYFCASSVGTDFEKLFFGSGTQLSVL.

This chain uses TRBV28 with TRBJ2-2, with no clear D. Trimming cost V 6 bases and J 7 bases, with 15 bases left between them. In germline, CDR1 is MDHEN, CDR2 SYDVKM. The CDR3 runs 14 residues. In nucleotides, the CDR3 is TGTGCCAGCAGATACGTGCTCTTGGGCGGGGAGCTGTTTTTT. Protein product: CASRYVLLGGELFF.

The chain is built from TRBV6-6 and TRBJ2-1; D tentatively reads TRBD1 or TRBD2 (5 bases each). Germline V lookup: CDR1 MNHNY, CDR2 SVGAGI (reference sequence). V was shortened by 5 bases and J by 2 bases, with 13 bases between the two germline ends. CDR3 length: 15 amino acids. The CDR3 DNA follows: TGTGCCAGCAGTCTCCGGGACGGCGCCTACAATGAGCAGTTCTTC. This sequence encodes CASSLRDGAYNEQFF.

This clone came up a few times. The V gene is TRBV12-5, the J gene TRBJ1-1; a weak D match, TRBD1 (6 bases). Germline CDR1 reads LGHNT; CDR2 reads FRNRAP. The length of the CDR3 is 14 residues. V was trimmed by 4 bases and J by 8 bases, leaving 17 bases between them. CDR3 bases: TGTGCTAGTGGTTGGCCTCCTGGGACACCAGAAGCTTTCTTT. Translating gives CASGWPPGTPEAFF.

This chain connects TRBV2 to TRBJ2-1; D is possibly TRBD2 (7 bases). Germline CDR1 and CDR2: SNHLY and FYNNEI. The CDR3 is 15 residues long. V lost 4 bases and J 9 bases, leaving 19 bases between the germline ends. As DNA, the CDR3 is TGTGCCAGCAGTGTAACCACCGGGGGGCAAAGTGAGCAGTTCTTC. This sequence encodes CASSVTTGGQSEQFF.

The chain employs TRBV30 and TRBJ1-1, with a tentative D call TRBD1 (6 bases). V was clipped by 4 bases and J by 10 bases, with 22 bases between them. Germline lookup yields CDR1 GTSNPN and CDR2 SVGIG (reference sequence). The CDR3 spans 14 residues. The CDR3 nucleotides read TGTGCCTGGATCCAGGGGCGAGGGAGTCAGGGAGCTTTCTTT. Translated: CAWIQGRGSQGAFF. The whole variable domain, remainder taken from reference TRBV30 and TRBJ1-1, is SQTIHQWPATLVQPVGSPLSLECTVEGTSNPNLYWYRQAAGRGLQLLFYSVGIGQISSEVPQNLSASRPQDRQFILSSKKLLLSDSGFYLCAWIQGRGSQGAFFGQGTRLTVV.

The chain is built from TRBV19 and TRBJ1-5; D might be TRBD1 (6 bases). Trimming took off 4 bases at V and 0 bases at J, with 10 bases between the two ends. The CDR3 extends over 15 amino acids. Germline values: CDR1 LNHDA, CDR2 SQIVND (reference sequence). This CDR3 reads CASSTSGDSNQPQHF. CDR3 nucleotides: TGTGCCAGTAGTACATCAGGGGATAGCAATCAGCCCCAGCATTTT.

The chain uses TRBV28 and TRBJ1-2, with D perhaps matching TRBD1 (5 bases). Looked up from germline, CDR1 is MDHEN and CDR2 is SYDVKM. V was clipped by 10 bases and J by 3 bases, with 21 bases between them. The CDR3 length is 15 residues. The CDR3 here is CATTPQGSDHYGYTF. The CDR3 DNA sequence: TGTGCCACTACCCCCCAGGGAAGTGATCACTATGGCTACACCTTC.

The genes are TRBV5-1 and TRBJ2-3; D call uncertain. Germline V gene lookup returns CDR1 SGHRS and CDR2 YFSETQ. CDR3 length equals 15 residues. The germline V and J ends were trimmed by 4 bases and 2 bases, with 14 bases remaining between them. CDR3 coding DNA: TGCGCCAGCAGCCGGACGTCGCCAAACACAGATACGCAGTATTTT. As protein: CASSRTSPNTDTQYF.

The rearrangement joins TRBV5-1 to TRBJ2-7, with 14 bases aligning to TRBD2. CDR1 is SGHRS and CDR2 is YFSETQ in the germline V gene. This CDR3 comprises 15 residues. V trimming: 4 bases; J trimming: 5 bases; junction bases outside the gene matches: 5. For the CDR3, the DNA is TGCGCCAGCAGCCTGACTAGCGGGGGGGCGAACGAGCAGTACTTC. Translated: CASSLTSGGANEQYF.

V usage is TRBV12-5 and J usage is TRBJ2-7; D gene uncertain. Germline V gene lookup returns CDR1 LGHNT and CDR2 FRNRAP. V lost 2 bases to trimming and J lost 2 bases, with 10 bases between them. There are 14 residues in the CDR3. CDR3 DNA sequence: TGTGCTAGTGGTTTGAGTGGAACCCCCTACGAGCAGTACTTC. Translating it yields CASGLSGTPYEQYF.

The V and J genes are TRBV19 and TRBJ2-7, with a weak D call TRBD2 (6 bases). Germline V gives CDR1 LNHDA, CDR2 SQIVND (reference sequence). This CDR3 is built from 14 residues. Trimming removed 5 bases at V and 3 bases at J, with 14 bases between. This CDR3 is CASSGAGGNYEQYF. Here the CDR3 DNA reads TGTGCCAGTAGTGGCGCTGGCGGGAACTACGAGCAGTACTTC.

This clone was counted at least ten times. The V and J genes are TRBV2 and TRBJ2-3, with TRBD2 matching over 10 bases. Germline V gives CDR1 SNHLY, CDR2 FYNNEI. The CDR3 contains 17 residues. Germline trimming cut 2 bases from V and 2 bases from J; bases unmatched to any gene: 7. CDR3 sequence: CASSELSSGGSTDTQYF. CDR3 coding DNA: TGTGCCAGCAGTGAATTGAGTAGCGGGGGGTCCACAGATACGCAGTATTTT. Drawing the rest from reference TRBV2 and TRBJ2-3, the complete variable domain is EPEVTQTPSHQVTQMGQEVILRCVPISNHLYFYWYRQILGQKVEFLVSFYNNEISEKSEIFDDQFSVERPDGSNFTLKIRSTKLEDSAMYFCASSELSSGGSTDTQYFGPGTRLTVL.

The CDR3 DNA reads as TGTGCCAGCAGTCGCGACTTGCGGGGGTTCGCCTCCTACAATGAGCAGTTCTTC. Translated, it gives CASSRDLRGFASYNEQFF. The chain has TRBV11-2 and TRBJ2-1; TRBD2 matches at 7 bases. Germline V CDR1 and CDR2: SGHAT, FQNNGV. CDR3 size: 18 residues. J gave up 0 bases and V 6 bases, and 14 bases lay outside the gene matches.

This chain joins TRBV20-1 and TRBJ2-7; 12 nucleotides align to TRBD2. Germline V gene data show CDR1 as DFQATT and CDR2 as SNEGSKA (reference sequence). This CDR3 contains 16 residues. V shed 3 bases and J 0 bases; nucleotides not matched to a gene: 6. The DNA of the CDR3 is TGCAGTGCTAGTGGGACTAGCGGGCCTAGCTCCTACGAGCAGTACTTC. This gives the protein CSASGTSGPSSYEQYF.

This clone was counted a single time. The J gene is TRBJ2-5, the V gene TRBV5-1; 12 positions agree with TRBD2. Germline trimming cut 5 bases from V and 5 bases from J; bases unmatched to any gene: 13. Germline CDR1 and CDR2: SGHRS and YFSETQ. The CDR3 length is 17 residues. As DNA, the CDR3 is TGCGCCAGCAGACTGGGACTAGCGGGTTTAGAGGCGGAGACCCAGTACTTC. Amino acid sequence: CASRLGLAGLEAETQYF.

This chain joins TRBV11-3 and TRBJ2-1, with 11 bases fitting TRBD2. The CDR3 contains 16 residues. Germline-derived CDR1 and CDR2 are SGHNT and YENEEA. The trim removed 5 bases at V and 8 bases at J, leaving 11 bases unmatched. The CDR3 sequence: CASSLRVAGGPDEQFF. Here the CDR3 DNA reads TGTGCCAGCAGCCTTAGAGTAGCGGGGGGGCCAGATGAGCAGTTCTTC.

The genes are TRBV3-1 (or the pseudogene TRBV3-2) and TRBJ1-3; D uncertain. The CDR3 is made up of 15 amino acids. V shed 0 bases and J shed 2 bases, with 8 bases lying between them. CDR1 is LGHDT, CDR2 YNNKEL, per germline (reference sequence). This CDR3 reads CASSQDRTPGNTIYF. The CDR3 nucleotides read TGTGCCAGCAGCCAAGATCGGACTCCTGGAAACACCATATATTTT.

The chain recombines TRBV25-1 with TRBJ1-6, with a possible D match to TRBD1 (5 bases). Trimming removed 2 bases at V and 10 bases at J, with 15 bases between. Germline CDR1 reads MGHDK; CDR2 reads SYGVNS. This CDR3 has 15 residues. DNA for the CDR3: TGTGCCAGCAGTGAAAACCCAGGGCGAAACTCACCCCTCCACTTT. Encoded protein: CASSENPGRNSPLHF.

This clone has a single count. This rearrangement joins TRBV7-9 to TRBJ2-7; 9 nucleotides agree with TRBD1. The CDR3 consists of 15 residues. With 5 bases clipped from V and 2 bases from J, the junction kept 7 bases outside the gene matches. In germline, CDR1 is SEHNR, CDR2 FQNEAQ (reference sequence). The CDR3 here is CASSDGTGPTYEQYF. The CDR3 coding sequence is TGTGCCAGCAGCGACGGGACAGGGCCTACCTACGAGCAGTACTTC.